This paragraph covers one T cell receptor (beta chain) sequence. Antigen unknown. Libraries were prepared by immunoSEQ multiplex PCR; TCRdb keeps only in-frame clonotypes and omits some of them. This table has 45,000 or so clones, approximately 85% appearing once. Germline V gene sequence: CDR1 WNHNN, CDR2 SYGVQD (reference sequence). The CDR3 covers 18 residues. J was trimmed by 10 bases and V by 10 bases; bases with no gene match: 29. These data come from a study of OX40 agonist ivuxolimab in advanced cancers. Overall study: Administration of intravenous ivuxolimab to patients occurred every 2 weeks at 0.01 to 10 mg/kg. The study, taken as a whole, reports: CD8+ T cells (on average) carried more expanded clones than CD4+ T cells.

Specimen: CD4+ or CD8+ T cells sorted from blood, collected in a trial of the OX40 agonist ivuxolimab. V and J are TRBV10-1 and TRBJ2-5; 8 bases are shared with TRBD1. The sequence was collected from an adult with an advanced solid tumor such as melanoma, head and neck, liver or kidney cancer. The CDR3 spells CAIGDLMRGTGLQGDQYF. As DNA, the CDR3 is TGCGCCATCGGAGACCTTATGCGCGGGACAGGTTTACAAGGGGACCAGTACTTC.